Sequencing of this T cell receptor (beta chain) was carried out in a study of shared clonotypes between healthy human individuals. Germline-derived CDR1 and CDR2 are LNHDA and SQIVND (reference sequence). V shed 7 bases, J shed 4 bases, and the junction held 5 bases outside the gene matches. The CDR3 contains 13 residues. As handled by the study authors: Filtering differed because ImmunoSEQ produced junction-only sequences that carried no quality scores. TCRdb's copy holds only in-frame clones and misses some; the assay was immunoSEQ multiplex PCR. V and J calls and clone size are those listed in that table; D and trimming were worked out from the DNA. The sample contains about 1 million clones, under 80% of which appear only once.

This TCR derives from a man between 18 and 35 years old in good health. Input material: memory CD4+ T cells sorted from blood. Described subset: CD45RA-negative fraction. V is TRBV19 and J is TRBJ1-2; TRBD1 agrees at 8 bases. Written as DNA, the CDR3 is TGTGCCAGTACCGCAGACAGGGGCTATGGCTACACCTTC. Translating it yields CASTADRGYGYTF.